Listed below are T cell receptor beta chains from one sample, sequenced in a study of blood T cell repertoires in COVID-19. Assay used: immunoSEQ multiplex PCR; TCRdb lists only in-frame clones, some missing. Found here are 300,000 to 450,000 clones, 75% to 90% of them singletons; the top ten hold 1%. The sample was PBMCs or T cells enriched from blood (not recorded which). These receptors were obtained from a man between 18 and 29 years old who had recovered from COVID-19. Each CDR3 is given with its conserved first and last residue. The order of the fields is J gene, D gene, clone size, V gene, CDR3 protein, CDR3 DNA. The D gene is left open where the match is weak. For some rows the clone size is stated as once, few or many, or as a class when expanded; others skip it.

>TRBJ1-3|NA|NA|TRBV2
CASSVAGLNTIYF
TGTGCCAGCAGTGTGGCGGGGCTAAACACCATATATTTT
>TRBJ2-6|NA|NA|TRBV7-8
CASSQTGSGANVLTF
TGTGCCAGCAGCCAAACAGGCTCTGGGGCCAACGTCCTGACTTTC
>TRBJ1-2|NA|NA|TRBV10-3
CAISNGQSGRGYTF
TGTGCCATCAGCAACGGACAGAGTGGCCGAGGCTACACCTTC
>TRBJ2-3|TRBD2|NA|TRBV29-1
CSAPTSGTDTQYF
TGCAGCGCTCCGACTAGCGGCACAGATACGCAGTATTTT
>TRBJ2-1|NA|NA|TRBV19
CASSTGQPYNEQFF
TGTGCCAGTAGTACCGGACAGCCCTACAATGAGCAGTTCTTC
>TRBJ2-7|TRBD1|NA|TRBV6-5
CASTAGTGSYEQYF
TGTGCCAGCACCGCCGGGACAGGGAGCTACGAGCAGTACTTC
>TRBJ1-1|NA|few|TRBV7-9
CASSPREVAFF
TGTGCCAGCAGCCCCAGGGAGGTGGCTTTCTTT
>TRBJ2-2|TRBD2|NA|TRBV11-2
CASSLATSGFPTGELFF
TGTGCCAGCAGCTTAGCAACTAGCGGGTTTCCCACCGGGGAGCTGTTTTTT
>TRBJ2-7|TRBD1|NA|TRBV6-5
CASSYGTGYEQYF
TGTGCCAGCAGTTACGGGACAGGCTACGAGCAGTACTTC
>TRBJ1-6|NA|NA|TRBV5-1
CASSLDTGGDSPLHF
TGCGCCAGCAGCTTGGATACGGGGGGCGATTCACCCCTCCACTTT
>TRBJ1-2|NA|NA|TRBV5-5
CASSLVENYGYTF
TGTGCCAGCAGCTTGGTGGAGAACTATGGCTACACCTTC
>TRBJ1-5|NA|NA|TRBV14
CASSQAPGQPQHF
TGTGCCAGCAGCCAAGCCCCGGGACAGCCCCAGCATTTT
>TRBJ1-5|NA|few|TRBV6-5
CASDYSNQPQHF
TGTGCCAGCGACTATAGCAATCAGCCCCAGCATTTT
>TRBJ2-7|NA|NA|TRBV7-2
CASSFQGNEQYF
TGTGCCAGCAGCTTCCAGGGAAACGAGCAGTACTTC
>TRBJ2-3|TRBD1|NA|TRBV7-2
CASSLTGTGGERTDTQYF
TGTGCCAGCAGCTTAACCGGGACAGGGGGCGAGAGGACAGATACGCAGTATTTT
>TRBJ1-6|NA|once|TRBV4-1
CASSPPDTYSSPLHF
TGCGCCAGCAGCCCTCCGGACACTTATTCCTCACCCCTCCACTTT
>TRBJ2-7|TRBD1|few|TRBV19
CASSGPGQGAYEQYF
TGTGCCAGTAGTGGCCCCGGACAGGGCGCCTACGAGCAGTACTTC
>TRBJ2-7|NA|NA|TRBV15
CATSRVGGGPYEQYF
TGTGCCACCAGCAGAGTAGGCGGCGGGCCCTACGAGCAGTACTTC
>TRBJ1-4|NA|NA|TRBV10-3
CAISSRDAGATNEKLFF
TGTGCCATCAGCTCCCGAGATGCGGGGGCAACTAATGAAAAACTGTTTTTT
>TRBJ2-3|TRBD2|NA|TRBV7-9
CASSLGLAGTDTQYF
TGTGCCAGCAGCTTGGGACTAGCGGGAACAGATACGCAGTATTTT
>TRBJ1-5|NA|once|TRBV10-3
CAISDFQVEGQPQHF
TGTGCCATCAGTGACTTTCAGGTTGAGGGTCAGCCCCAGCATTTT
>TRBJ1-1|TRBD1|NA|TRBV28
CASSSPGQLEAFF
TGTGCCAGCAGTTCGCCGGGACAGCTTGAAGCTTTCTTT
>TRBJ1-1|TRBD1|NA|TRBV3-1/TRBV3-2
CASSPTGVLGNTEAFF
TGTGCCAGCAGCCCGACAGGGGTCTTAGGGAACACTGAAGCTTTCTTT
>TRBJ2-1|TRBD1|NA|TRBV27
CASSFSTGLNEQFF
TGTGCCAGCAGTTTCTCGACAGGGCTAAATGAGCAGTTCTTC
>TRBJ1-6|TRBD1|NA|TRBV27
CASRPRQGANSPLHF
TGTGCCAGCAGGCCCCGACAGGGGGCCAATTCACCCCTCCACTTT
>TRBJ2-1|TRBD2|NA|TRBV10-3
CAIRSGGAGEQFF
TGTGCCATCAGGAGCGGGGGGGCGGGTGAGCAGTTCTTC
>TRBJ1-4|NA|NA|TRBV4-1
CASSQGGRQDEKLFF
TGCGCCAGCAGCCAAGGCGGGCGACAGGATGAAAAACTGTTTTTT
>TRBJ1-4|NA|once|TRBV9
CASSAGTATNEKLFF
TGTGCCAGCAGCGCGGGGACTGCAACTAATGAAAAACTGTTTTTT
>TRBJ1-4|NA|NA|TRBV4-3
CASSQDPGRGNEKLFF
TGCGCCAGCAGCCAAGATCCAGGGAGGGGTAATGAAAAACTGTTTTTT
>TRBJ2-2|TRBD2|NA|TRBV5-4
CASRSPGLAGGDTGELFF
TGTGCCAGCAGGTCACCGGGACTAGCGGGAGGGGACACCGGGGAGCTGTTTTTT
>TRBJ1-1|NA|NA|TRBV7-8
CASSSRGGHTEAFF
TGTGCCAGCAGCAGCCGAGGAGGTCACACTGAAGCTTTCTTT
>TRBJ2-6|NA|NA|TRBV5-1
CASSSGDSGANVLTF
TGCGCCAGCAGCTCCGGTGACTCTGGGGCCAACGTCCTGACTTTC
>TRBJ2-1|NA|NA|TRBV12-3/TRBV12-4
CASSSPLAREQFF
TGTGCCAGCAGTTCACCCTTAGCGCGGGAGCAGTTCTTC
>TRBJ2-7|NA|NA|TRBV5-3
CARSGGRGPSRYEQYF
TGTGCCAGAAGCGGGGGCCGGGGCCCCTCCAGATACGAGCAGTACTTC
>TRBJ2-1|TRBD2|NA|TRBV4-1
CASSHPPFNPSGSVPSYNEQFF
TGCGCCAGCAGCCACCCCCCTTTTAATCCTAGCGGAAGCGTCCCCTCCTACAATGAGCAGTTCTTC
>TRBJ2-2|TRBD1|NA|TRBV10-3
CATVQGASTGELFF
TGTGCCACCGTACAGGGGGCAAGCACCGGGGAGCTGTTTTTT
>TRBJ2-3|TRBD2|NA|TRBV10-2
CASRISGTSTDTQYF
TGCGCCAGCCGTATTAGCGGGACTAGCACAGATACGCAGTATTTT
>TRBJ2-7|NA|once|TRBV30
CAWSRQAEQYF
TGTGCCTGGTCCCGACAGGCTGAGCAGTACTTC
>TRBJ1-3|TRBD1|NA|TRBV25-1
CASSDPGTDDTIYF
TGTGCCAGCAGTGATCCGGGGACAGACGACACCATATATTTT
>TRBJ1-1|TRBD1|once|TRBV18
CASSPTGEAEAFF
TGTGCCAGCTCACCGACAGGGGAGGCTGAAGCTTTCTTT
>TRBJ1-1|NA|NA|TRBV4-1
CASSQEFGTGEAFF
TGCGCCAGCAGCCAAGAATTTGGTACAGGAGAAGCTTTCTTT
>TRBJ1-5|TRBD1|NA|TRBV6-2/TRBV6-3
CASSPGTGGGYSNQPQHF
TGTGCCAGCAGCCCTGGGACAGGGGGCGGCTATAGCAATCAGCCCCAGCATTTT
>TRBJ2-6|NA|NA|TRBV29-1
CSVAQDSKTHVLTF
TGCAGCGTTGCCCAGGACAGTAAAACCCACGTCCTGACTTTC
>TRBJ2-1|NA|NA|TRBV19
CASSLIRDSLFPNEQFF
TGTGCCAGTAGTCTCATCCGGGACTCCCTCTTCCCCAATGAGCAGTTCTTC
>TRBJ2-7|NA|once|TRBV6-5
CASSYLVSSYEQYF
TGTGCCAGCAGTTACCTAGTGAGCTCCTACGAGCAGTACTTC
>TRBJ2-7|TRBD1|NA|TRBV2
CASSEALLTGRYEQYF
TGTGCCAGCAGTGAAGCGCTTCTGACAGGGCGCTACGAGCAGTACTTC
>TRBJ1-5|NA|NA|TRBV7-9
CASSLTGSEGNQPQHF
TGTGCCAGCAGCTTAACGGGGTCTGAGGGCAATCAGCCCCAGCATTTT
>TRBJ1-5|TRBD1|NA|TRBV5-4
CASSTTGVNQPQHF
TGTGCCAGCAGCACGACAGGGGTCAATCAGCCCCAGCATTTT
>TRBJ2-7|NA|NA|TRBV27
CASSLGLGVYEQYF
TGTGCCAGCAGTTTAGGTTTGGGAGTCTACGAGCAGTACTTC
>TRBJ2-5|NA|NA|TRBV21-1
CASSKGGTPSLETQYF
TGTGCCAGCAGCAAAGGGGGGACTCCGAGTCTGGAGACCCAGTACTTC
>TRBJ2-5|TRBD2|NA|TRBV9
CASSPLAGDGVVYF
TGTGCCAGCAGCCCACTAGCGGGAGACGGTGTGGTGTACTTC
>TRBJ1-1|NA|NA|TRBV7-2
CASNRGVNTEAFF
TGTGCCAGCAACCGTGGAGTGAACACTGAAGCTTTCTTT
>TRBJ2-1|TRBD2|NA|TRBV5-1
CASSSGGARDNEQFF
TGCGCCAGCAGCTCCGGGGGGGCCCGGGACAATGAGCAGTTCTTC
>TRBJ2-1|NA|NA|TRBV10-2
CASSGGVDDEQFF
TGCGCCAGCAGTGGAGGAGTCGACGATGAGCAGTTCTTC
>TRBJ1-2|TRBD1|NA|TRBV7-6
CASSLEGTGNYGYTF
TGTGCCAGCAGCTTAGAGGGGACAGGGAACTATGGCTACACCTTC
>TRBJ2-7|NA|NA|TRBV7-8
CASSLVGGDYEQYF
TGTGCCAGCAGCTTAGTTGGAGGAGACTACGAGCAGTACTTC
>TRBJ1-1|NA|NA|TRBV6-5
CASRIGGANAFF
TGTGCCAGCAGGATAGGAGGGGCCAACGCTTTCTTT